A selection of T cell receptor beta chains follows, all from one sample in a study of cytomegalovirus exposure and HLA in healthy donors. Data came from immunoSEQ multiplex PCR; TCRdb stores just in-frame clones and leaves some out. The sample consists of about 140,000 clones, 66% of them appearing once. The source material was PBMCs. The receptors here all came from a woman aged 60-70 years in good health and CMV-seronegative. Both conserved end residues are part of each CDR3. A D gene is named only where the DNA matches it firmly. Expanded clones are given a class, and other clones once, few, many or no size at all.

CDR3 length	V gene	clone size	J gene	D gene	CDR3 protein	CDR3 DNA
14	TRBV28	.	TRBJ2-7	TRBD1	CASRSQGGSYEQYF	TGTGCCAGCAGATCACAGGGGGGATCCTACGAGCAGTACTTC
13	TRBV19	.	TRBJ2-7	TRBD1	CASSIGQGGEQYF	TGTGCCAGTAGTATAGGACAGGGGGGCGAGCAGTACTTC
14	TRBV5-6	.	TRBJ2-7	TRBD1	CASSLLDRGYEQYF	TGTGCCAGCAGCTTATTGGACAGGGGCTACGAGCAGTACTTC
14	TRBV11-3	.	TRBJ2-2	.	CASSLAPSTGELFF	TGTGCCAGCAGCTTAGCTCCCAGCACCGGGGAGCTGTTTTTT
14	TRBV5-6	few	TRBJ1-2	.	CASGPTGINYGYTF	TGTGCCAGCGGCCCTACGGGGATTAACTATGGCTACACCTTC
15	TRBV5-1	.	TRBJ2-2	TRBD2	CASRRRGVDTGELFF	TGCGCCAGCAGGAGGCGGGGGGTCGACACCGGGGAGCTGTTTTTT
13	TRBV6-6	many	TRBJ2-1	.	CASSYWTVGEQFF	TGTGCCAGCAGTTACTGGACAGTCGGGGAGCAGTTCTTC
15	TRBV7-2	.	TRBJ2-3	.	CASSPQTGITDTQYF	TGTGCCAGCAGCCCGCAGACAGGAATTACAGATACGCAGTATTTT
16	TRBV11-2	few	TRBJ1-2	.	CASSLAGDPLGYGYTF	TGTGCCAGCAGCTTAGCAGGGGACCCCTTGGGCTATGGCTACACCTTC
15	TRBV6-5	few	TRBJ1-1	TRBD1	CASSLSGTGVIEAFF	TGTGCCAGCAGTCTTTCCGGGACAGGGGTTATTGAAGCTTTCTTT
16	TRBV19	.	TRBJ1-3	.	CASSISNLGLGNTIYF	TGTGCCAGTAGTATATCCAACTTGGGCCTGGGAAACACCATATATTTT
18	TRBV19	.	TRBJ2-2	TRBD1	CASRLWTGGFFNTGELFF	TGTGCCAGTCGCCTCTGGACAGGGGGCTTTTTTAACACCGGGGAGCTGTTTTTT
15	TRBV5-4	once	TRBJ2-3	TRBD2	CASSQTSGRSDTQYF	TGTGCCAGCAGCCAGACTAGCGGGAGATCCGATACGCAGTATTTT
11	TRBV29-1	.	TRBJ1-2	.	CSVVLGSGYTF	TGCAGCGTTGTGTTGGGGAGCGGCTACACCTTC
17	TRBV7-6	.	TRBJ2-2	TRBD1	CASSFGSGGANTGELFF	TGTGCCAGCAGCTTCGGATCAGGGGGCGCGAACACCGGGGAGCTGTTTTTT